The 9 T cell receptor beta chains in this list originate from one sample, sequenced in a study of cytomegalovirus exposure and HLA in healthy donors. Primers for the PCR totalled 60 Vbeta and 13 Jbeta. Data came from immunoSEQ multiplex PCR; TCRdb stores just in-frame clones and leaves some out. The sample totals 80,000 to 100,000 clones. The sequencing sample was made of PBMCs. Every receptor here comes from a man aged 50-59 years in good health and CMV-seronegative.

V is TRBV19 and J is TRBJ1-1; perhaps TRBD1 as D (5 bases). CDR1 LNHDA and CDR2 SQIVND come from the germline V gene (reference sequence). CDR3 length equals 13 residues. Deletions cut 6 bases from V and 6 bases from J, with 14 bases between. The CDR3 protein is CASSFLPGAEAFF. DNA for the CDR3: TGTGCCAGTAGCTTTCTACCGGGGGCTGAAGCTTTCTTT.

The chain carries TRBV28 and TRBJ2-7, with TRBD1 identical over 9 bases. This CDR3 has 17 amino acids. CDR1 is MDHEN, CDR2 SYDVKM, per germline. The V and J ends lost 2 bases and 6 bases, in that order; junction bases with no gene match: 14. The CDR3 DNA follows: TGTGCCAGCAGTTTAGGGCCCAAGGGACAGGGACAGCGCGAGCAGTACTTC. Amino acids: CASSLGPKGQGQREQYF.

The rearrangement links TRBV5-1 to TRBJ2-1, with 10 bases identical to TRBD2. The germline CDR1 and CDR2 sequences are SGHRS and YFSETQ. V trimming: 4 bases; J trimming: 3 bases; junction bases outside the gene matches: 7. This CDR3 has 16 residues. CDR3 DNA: TGCGCCAGCAGCCCGTCTAGCGGGGGCCTCTACAATGAGCAGTTCTTC. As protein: CASSPSSGGLYNEQFF.

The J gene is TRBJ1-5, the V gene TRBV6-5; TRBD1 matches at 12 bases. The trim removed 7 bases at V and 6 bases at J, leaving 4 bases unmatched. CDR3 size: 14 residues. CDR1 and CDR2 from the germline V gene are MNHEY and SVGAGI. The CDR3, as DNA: TGTGCCAGCAAAGGGGACAGGGGGCCTCAGCCCCAGCATTTT. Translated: CASKGDRGPQPQHF.

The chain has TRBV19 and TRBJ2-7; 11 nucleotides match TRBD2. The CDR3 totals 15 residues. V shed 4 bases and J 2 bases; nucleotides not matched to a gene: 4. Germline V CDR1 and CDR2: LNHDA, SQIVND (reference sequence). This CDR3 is CASSTVAGGPYEQYF. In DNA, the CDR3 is TGTGCCAGTAGTACAGTAGCGGGGGGGCCCTACGAGCAGTACTTC.

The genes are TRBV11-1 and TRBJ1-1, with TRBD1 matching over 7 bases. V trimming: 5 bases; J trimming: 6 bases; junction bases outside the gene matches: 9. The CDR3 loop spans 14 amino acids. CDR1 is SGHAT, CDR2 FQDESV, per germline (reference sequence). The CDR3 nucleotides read TGTGCCAGCAGCGAGGGACAGAAGCTCGCTGAAGCTTTCTTT. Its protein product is CASSEGQKLAEAFF. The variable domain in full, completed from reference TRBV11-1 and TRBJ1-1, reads EAEVAQSPRYKITEKSQAVAFWCDPISGHATLYWYRQILGQGPELLVQFQDESVVDDSQLPKDRFSAERLKGVDSTLKIQPAELGDSAMYLCASSEGQKLAEAFFGQGTRLTVV.

The CDR3 spells CASVGQGVPNQPQHF. The CDR3 region has the DNA TGTGCCAGCGTGGGACAGGGGGTTCCCAATCAGCCCCAGCATTTT. The rearrangement joins TRBV28 to TRBJ1-5, with 11 bases fitting TRBD1. This CDR3 comprises 15 residues. CDR1 and CDR2 from the germline V gene are MDHEN and SYDVKM. The junction had 6 bases not matched to a gene; V was cut back by 8 bases and J by 3 bases.

CDR3 in DNA: TGTGCCACCTTAGCGGACACAGATACGCAGTATTTT. Protein product: CATLADTDTQYF. The chain is built from TRBV19 and TRBJ2-3, with D possibly matching TRBD2 (6 bases). The ends were cut back, 10 bases at V and 2 bases at J, with 10 bases in the middle. The CDR3 has 12 residues. In germline, CDR1 is LNHDA, CDR2 SQIVND (reference sequence).

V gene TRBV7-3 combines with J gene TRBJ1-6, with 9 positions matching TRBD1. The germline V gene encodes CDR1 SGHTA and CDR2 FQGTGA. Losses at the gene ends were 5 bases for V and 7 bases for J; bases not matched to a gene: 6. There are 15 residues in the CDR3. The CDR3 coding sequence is TGTGCCAGCAGCCTACAGGGGGCTCAGAATTCACCCCTCCACTTT. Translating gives CASSLQGAQNSPLHF.